A single sample gave rise to the 22 T cell receptor beta chains below, sequenced in a study of blood T cell repertoires in COVID-19 (dated by TCRdb to 2020 to 2021). Libraries came from the immunoSEQ multiplex PCR assay. TCRdb provides this immuneACCESS table in a form limited to in-frame rearrangements. Some clones are lacking; in checked studies, under half of them reflect an unresolved V gene, and why the rest are absent is not known. The sample contains about 280,000 clones, about four fifths of them found a single time. About 5% of the sample is held by the ten biggest clonotypes. The sample consisted of PBMCs or T cells enriched from blood (not recorded which). The receptors were gathered from a man aged 35 to 55 who had been exposed to COVID-19.

This chain uses TRBV5-6 with TRBJ2-3; maybe TRBD2 (5 bases). The CDR3 loop spans 13 amino acids. Germline V CDR1 and CDR2: SGHDT, YYEEEE. Trimming cost V 5 bases and J 6 bases, with 13 bases left between them. The CDR3, as DNA: TGTGCCAGCAGTGCGGGCCGAGGGGATACGCAGTATTTT. It codes for CASSAGRGDTQYF.

This rearrangement joins TRBV30 to TRBJ1-5; tentatively, D is TRBD1 (6 bases). The germline V and J ends were trimmed by 2 bases and 7 bases, with 18 bases remaining between them. The germline V gene has CDR1 GTSNPN and CDR2 SVGIG (reference sequence). There are 15 residues in the CDR3. CDR3 sequence (DNA): TGTGCCTGGAGTACAGGGCAGGGAGTAGGACAGCCCCAGCATTTT. It encodes CAWSTGQGVGQPQHF.

The gene calls are TRBV5-8 and TRBJ2-3; 8 bases align to TRBD2. The CDR3 contains 15 residues. The trim removed 1 base at V and 1 base at J, leaving 2 bases unmatched. The V gene's germline CDR1 is SGHTS and CDR2 YDEGEE. CDR3 DNA sequence: TGTGCCAGCAGCTTGTCCGGGAGGGGCACAGATACGCAGTATTTT. It encodes CASSLSGRGTDTQYF.

V and J are TRBV5-1 and TRBJ1-1; unclear D gene. V was clipped by 0 bases and J by 6 bases, with 6 bases between them. The CDR3 has 12 residues. Germline V gene lookup returns CDR1 SGHRS and CDR2 YFSETQ. The CDR3 coding sequence is TGCGCCAGCAGCTTGGGCAGTTCTGAAGCTTTCTTT. This translates into CASSLGSSEAFF.

V is TRBV10-1 and J is TRBJ2-5; 10 nucleotides align to TRBD1. This CDR3 region has 13 residues. Trimming cost V 7 bases and J 4 bases; bases outside gene matches: 3. Germline CDR1 WNHNN, CDR2 SYGVQD (reference sequence). CDR3 bases: TGCGCCAGCAACCGGGACAGGGGAGAGACCCAGTACTTC. It yields the protein CASNRDRGETQYF.

The V and J genes are TRBV28 and TRBJ1-5; the match to TRBD1 covers 7 bases. The CDR3 extends over 16 amino acids. Germline CDR1 reads MDHEN; CDR2 reads SYDVKM. With V trimmed by 5 bases and J by 5 bases, 12 bases remained unmatched. The CDR3 is CASSGTPGTDYQPQHF. The CDR3, as DNA: TGTGCCAGCAGTGGAACTCCAGGGACAGACTATCAGCCCCAGCATTTT.

The chain is built from TRBV2 and TRBJ1-4, with 7 nucleotides matching TRBD1. Germline V gene lookup returns CDR1 SNHLY and CDR2 FYNNEI. V lost 7 bases and J lost 5; bases outside the gene matches: 7. The CDR3 totals 14 residues. The CDR3 region is CASTLTGPNEKLFF. CDR3 sequence (DNA): TGTGCCAGCACCCTGACAGGGCCAAATGAAAAACTGTTTTTT.

A few counts support this clone. The V gene is TRBV5-4, the J gene TRBJ2-7, with D possibly being TRBD1 (6 bases). This CDR3 region has 12 residues. In germline, CDR1 is SGHNT, CDR2 YYREEE (reference sequence). Trimming pared 2 bases from V and 8 bases from J, leaving 11 bases between. The CDR3 spells CASSLGQGQQYF. Written as DNA, the CDR3 is TGTGCCAGCAGCTTAGGGCAGGGGCAGCAGTACTTC. Complete variable domain (other parts from reference TRBV5-4 and TRBJ2-7): ETGVTQSPTHLIKTRGQQVTLRCSSQSGHNTVSWYQQALGQGPQFIFQYYREEENGRGNFPPRFSGLQFPNYSSELNVNALELDDSALYLCASSLGQGQQYFGPGTRLTVT.

This chain connects TRBV30 to TRBJ2-1, with TRBD2 matching over 8 bases. The CDR3 is made up of 14 amino acids. Trimming at V came to 5 bases and at J to 0 bases, leaving 3 bases not matched to a gene. Per the germline V gene, CDR1 is GTSNPN and CDR2 is SVGIG (reference sequence). The CDR3 DNA follows: TGTGCCTGGGGGACTAGTTCCTCCTACAATGAGCAGTTCTTC. It specifies CAWGTSSSYNEQFF. The entire variable domain, with the rest obtained from reference TRBV30 and TRBJ2-1, is as follows: SQTIHQWPATLVQPVGSPLSLECTVEGTSNPNLYWYRQAAGRGLQLLFYSVGIGQISSEVPQNLSASRPQDRQFILSSKKLLLSDSGFYLCAWGTSSSYNEQFFGPGTRLTVL.

The V and J genes are TRBV29-1 and TRBJ2-5; weak D call: TRBD2 (6 bases). Germline lookup yields CDR1 SQVTM and CDR2 ANQGSEA. The CDR3 has 14 residues. V was pared by 6 bases and J by 5 bases, with 19 bases between. CDR3 bases: TGCAGCGTCACGACTAGTCACGGGACGGAGACCCAGTACTTC. Protein sequence: CSVTTSHGTETQYF.

The chain uses TRBV30 and TRBJ2-2; D remains ambiguous. Trimming shortened V by 1 base and J by 1 base, and 7 bases separated the two germline ends. CDR1 is GTSNPN, CDR2 SVGIG, per germline (reference sequence). The CDR3 is made up of 14 amino acids. CDR3 residues: CAWSAWQNTGELFF. The CDR3 DNA reads TGTGCCTGGAGTGCATGGCAGAACACCGGGGAGCTGTTTTTT.

The gene calls are TRBV28 and TRBJ2-7; 9 bases agree with TRBD1. The CDR3 has 14 residues. CDR1 is MDHEN, CDR2 SYDVKM, per germline. Trimming removed 3 bases from V and 3 bases from J; junction bases left unmatched: 3. CDR3 region: CASSFPTGGYEQYF. CDR3 nucleotides: TGTGCCAGCAGTTTTCCGACAGGGGGCTACGAGCAGTACTTC.

The V and J genes are TRBV6-4 and TRBJ2-2, with TRBD1 identical over 9 bases. The CDR3 has 14 residues. CDR1 MRHNA and CDR2 SNTAGT come from the germline V gene. J lost 5 bases, V lost 6 bases, and 4 bases had no gene match. The CDR3 protein is CASSATGGTGELFF. DNA for the CDR3: TGTGCCAGCAGCGCGACAGGGGGTACCGGGGAGCTGTTTTTT.

This sequence joins TRBV9 and TRBJ2-3; the D gene is possibly TRBD1 (5 bases). This CDR3 region has 12 residues. Trimming shortened V by 3 bases and J by 5 bases, and 7 bases separated the two germline ends. Per germline, CDR1 SGDLS and CDR2 YYNGEE. CDR3 DNA: TGTGCCAGCAGCGGTCAGGGAGATACGCAGTATTTT. It encodes CASSGQGDTQYF.

A few counts support this clone. The chain employs TRBV27 and TRBJ1-2; no firm D call. V dropped 6 bases and J dropped 0 bases, with 8 bases sitting between them. The CDR3 consists of 13 residues. Germline V gene lookup returns CDR1 MNHEY and CDR2 SMNVEV (reference sequence). This chain's CDR3 is CASRPKANYGYTF. The DNA of the CDR3 is TGTGCCAGCAGGCCTAAAGCTAACTATGGCTACACCTTC.

The rearrangement uses TRBV11-3 and TRBJ2-7; a possible D gene is TRBD2 (6 bases). Between the trimmed V and J ends, which lost 2 bases and 1 base, there was a span of 9 bases. The CDR3 consists of 14 residues. Germline CDR1 is SGHNT and CDR2 is YENEEA. CDR3: CASSLTGTSYEQYF. The CDR3 DNA is TGTGCCAGCAGCTTAACCGGGACTTCCTACGAGCAGTACTTC.

This rearrangement joins TRBV12-3 or TRBV12-4 to TRBJ1-2; 9 bases are shared with TRBD1. The CDR3 consists of 13 residues. With 4 bases clipped from V and 7 bases from J, the junction kept 4 bases outside the gene matches. CDR3: CASSSYRGPGYTF. The CDR3 DNA reads TGTGCCAGCAGTTCCTACAGGGGGCCTGGCTACACCTTC.

This clone was counted between two and nine times. The J gene is TRBJ2-5, the V gene TRBV2; TRBD2 matches at 7 bases. This CDR3 contains 14 residues. Germline lookup yields CDR1 SNHLY and CDR2 FYNNEI. The V and J ends lost 7 bases and 2 bases, in that order; junction bases with no gene match: 7. The CDR3 protein is CASIREVLQETQYF. CDR3 DNA sequence: TGTGCCAGCATCCGGGAGGTGTTACAAGAGACCCAGTACTTC. Filled out from reference TRBV2 and TRBJ2-5, the complete variable domain reads EPEVTQTPSHQVTQMGQEVILRCVPISNHLYFYWYRQILGQKVEFLVSFYNNEISEKSEIFDDQFSVERPDGSNFTLKIRSTKLEDSAMYFCASIREVLQETQYFGPGTRLLVL.

The rearrangement links TRBV10-3 to TRBJ2-5; 12 bases fit TRBD2. V lost 0 bases and J lost 1; bases outside the gene matches: 6. The germline V gene encodes CDR1 ENHRY and CDR2 SYGVKD. This CDR3 has 18 amino acids. The CDR3 DNA is TGTGCCATCAGTGAGTCAAGTCCGGGACTAGCGGGCCAAGAGACCCAGTACTTC. This translates into CAISESSPGLAGQETQYF.

The chain joins TRBV14 to TRBJ2-5, with TRBD1 matching 10 bases. V was pared by 0 bases and J by 4 bases, with 14 bases of the junction left unmatched. The germline V gene encodes CDR1 SGHDN and CDR2 FVKESK. This CDR3 is 19 amino acids long. CDR3 sequence reads: CASSQESGTGVLWRETQYF. The CDR3 bases are TGTGCCAGCAGCCAAGAGTCCGGGACAGGGGTCCTCTGGCGAGAGACCCAGTACTTC.

The chain employs TRBV12-5 and TRBJ1-1; 7 bases agree with TRBD1. The germline CDR1 and CDR2 sequences are LGHNT and FRNRAP. The CDR3 extends over 13 amino acids. The trim removed 10 bases at V and 0 bases at J, leaving 5 bases unmatched. CDR3 nucleotides: TGTGCTACCTCGACAGGGATGAACACTGAAGCTTTCTTT. It yields the protein CATSTGMNTEAFF.

The chain couples TRBV25-1 to TRBJ2-1, with 9 bases aligning to TRBD1. CDR3 size: 12 residues. The germline CDR1 and CDR2 sequences are MGHDK and SYGVNS. The V segment lost 6 bases and the J segment 13 bases; nucleotides outside the gene matches: 7. CDR3 in DNA: TGTGCCAGCAGAAAGGACAGGGGTTACCAGTTCTTC. Encoded protein: CASRKDRGYQFF.